The TCR beta chain under discussion was sequenced for a study of response to subunit inactivated influenza vaccine (dated by TCRdb to between 2017 and 2018). General notes on the study: To follow how T cells responded to a trivalent subunit inactivated influenza vaccine, the researchers relied on deep quantitative profiling of the T cell receptor repertoire.

A word on this clonotype: Its binding antigen is unknown. Base qualities are not at hand, and no much larger clone is one base apart.

The study at large found these results: The authors suggested that each seasonal influenza vaccination may recruit only a limited number of new T cells.

Library creation used RT-PCR. The run used an Illumina HiSeq 2500. Using fastp at Q25 and MiXCR, TCRdb reprocessed the public reads and kept productive beta chains. Entries are consolidated by CDR3 protein sequence, retaining the most common genes and DNA. The sample includes 500,000 to 550,000 distinct CDR3 sequences, with under 30% observed a single time. The top ten constitute 2.8% of the sample. For CDR1 and CDR2, the germline V gene lists LGHNA and YSLEER. Including the terminal cysteine and phenylalanine, the CDR3 comprises 18 residues. Just the 54-base CDR3 DNA is kept, in frame starting at base 1. V loses 4 bases, J loses 0 bases, and the germline ends lie 16 bases apart. These same records also appear under a second study, on T cells expressing NK-cell markers. Per the second study: The TCR beta cDNA libraries were made using 5'RACE template switching, a step that added both a universal primer site and unique molecular identifiers. TCR beta-chain repertoires were profiled in sorted CD3+CD56+NKG2C+, CD3+CD56+NKG2C- and CD3+CD56-NKG2C+ T-cell subsets from roughly eight donors. Among the eight sequenced donors, seven were HCMV-seropositive and one was HCMV-seronegative. To restrict sorting to alphabetaTCR-expressing T cells, an anti-gammadeltaTCR antibody was added in several experiments. For roughly 6 donors, the dominant CD3+CD56+NKG2C+ clonotypes were among the top 10 CD8+ clonotypes and accounted for 1.0-7.0% of CD8+ T cells. Those dominant clonotypes were again the most abundant among CD3+CD56-NKG2C+ cells in a handful of donors, at about 28.3-65%. Whether the expanded NKG2C-expressing T cell clones were specific for HCMV antigens was left unclear. The study sequenced eight donors, all healthy volunteers chosen at random: three men and five women. To determine HCMV serostatus, a commercial ELISA kit was used to detect HCMV-specific IgG in serum. Peripheral blood mononuclear cells were isolated from blood by Ficoll density gradient centrifugation. CD4+ and CD8+ T cells were isolated from PBMC by magnetic immunoseparation with Miltenyi isolation kits. Priming for cDNA synthesis came from the TCR beta constant segment, and two successive PCR amplification steps followed. Libraries were sequenced as 2 x 150 bp reads on Illumina HiSeq 2000/2500, MiSeq or NextSeq. MIGEC was used to demultiplex reads and group reads by UMI, and MiTCR was used to assemble and quantify clonotypes. To remove erroneous sequences, TCR cDNA sequences were retained only when supported by two or more reads. The tcR package was used for downstream repertoire analysis, and clonotypes were matched across fractions by CDR3 nucleotide sequence plus V segment. VDJmatch was used to annotate antigen specificity against VDJdb, with one amino acid substitution in CDR3 permitted.

The chain links TRBV4-3 with TRBJ2-6; tentative D gene TRBD1, with 6 bases matching. The starting material was CD4+ T cells sorted from PBMCs, obtained roughly 12 days after vaccination. This clonotype was obtained from a man aged 45-65 years who received an inactivated influenza vaccine. Donor details come from another sample of the same person, matched by shared clones. The CDR3 region reads CASSPWGQGYSGANVLTF. DNA sequence: TGCGCCAGCAGCCCCTGGGGGCAGGGCTACTCTGGGGCCAACGTCCTGACTTTC.